This T cell receptor (beta chain) was captured in a study of cytomegalovirus exposure and HLA in healthy donors. Of note for this clone: Antigen specificity is unknown.

Study observations and caveats: There were a few CMV-associated chains whose specificity for CMV antigens was confirmed in vitro.

TCRdb keeps only in-frame clones here, not all; method: immunoSEQ multiplex PCR. Among 80,000 to 95,000 clones listed, 80% to 95% were seen once. The CDR3 is 17 residues long. Trimming removed 2 bases from V and 4 bases from J, with 17 bases in between. From germline, CDR1 is MNHEY and CDR2 SMNVEV (reference sequence). The rearrangement joins TRBV27 to TRBJ2-2; tentatively, D is TRBD2 (5 bases). The sequence was collected from a woman aged 25 to 39 in good health and CMV-seropositive. Sequencing input: PBMCs. The CDR3: CASSLRMRALGTGELFF. In DNA, the CDR3 is TGTGCCAGCAGTTTACGGATGAGGGCGCTCGGCACCGGGGAGCTGTTTTTT.